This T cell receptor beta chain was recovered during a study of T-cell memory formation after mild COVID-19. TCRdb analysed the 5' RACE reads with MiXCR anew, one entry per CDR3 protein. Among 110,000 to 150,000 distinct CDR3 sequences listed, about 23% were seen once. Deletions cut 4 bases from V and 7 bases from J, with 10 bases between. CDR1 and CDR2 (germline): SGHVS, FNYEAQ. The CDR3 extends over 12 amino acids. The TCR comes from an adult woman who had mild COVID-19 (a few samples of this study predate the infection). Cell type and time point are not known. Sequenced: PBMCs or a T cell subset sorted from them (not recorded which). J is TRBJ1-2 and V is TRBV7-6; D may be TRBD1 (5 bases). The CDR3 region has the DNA TGTGCCAGCAGCTCACCCGGGGGTGGCTACACCTTC. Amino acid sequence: CASSSPGGGYTF. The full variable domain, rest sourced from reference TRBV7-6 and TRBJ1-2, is GAGVSQSPRYKVTKRGQDVALRCDPISGHVSLYWYRQALGQGPEFLTYFNYEAQQDKSGLPNDRFSAERPEGSISTLTIQRTEQRDSAMYRCASSSPGGGYTFGSGTRLTVV.